Included here is one TCR beta chain sequence, with context. The sample comes from a study of blood T cell repertoires in COVID-19. Study overall: Samples taken during acute and convalescent COVID-19 were collected in the United States, Italy and Spain.

In the source study's methods: Quantification of nucleated cells was approximated via reference gene primer amplification. Assay used: immunoSEQ multiplex PCR; TCRdb lists only in-frame clones, some missing. That table furnishes V, J and clone size, whereas the DNA furnished D and trimming. The sample holds some 100,000 clones; 80% to 95% are singletons and the top ten take 5% to 7%. This CDR3 has 15 amino acids. The germline V gene encodes CDR1 SEHNR and CDR2 FQNEAQ (reference sequence). V dropped 6 bases and J dropped 5; count of bases not matched to a gene: 6. The chain uses TRBV7-9 and TRBJ2-2; 10 nucleotides line up with TRBD2. The sample comprised peripheral blood. This TCR was sampled from a man between 65 and 85 years old with acute or convalescent COVID-19. CDR3 sequence reads: CASSLRTSGTGELFF. DNA of the CDR3: TGTGCCAGCAGTCTCCGGACTAGCGGTACCGGGGAGCTGTTTTTT.